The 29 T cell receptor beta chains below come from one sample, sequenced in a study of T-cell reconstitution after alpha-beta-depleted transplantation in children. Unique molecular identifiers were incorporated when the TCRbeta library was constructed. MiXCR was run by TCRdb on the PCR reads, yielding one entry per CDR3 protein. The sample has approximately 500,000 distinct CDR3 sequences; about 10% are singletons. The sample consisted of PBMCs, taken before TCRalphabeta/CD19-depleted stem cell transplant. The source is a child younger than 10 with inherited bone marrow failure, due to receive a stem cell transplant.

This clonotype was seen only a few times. The CDR3 here is CASSQEQGVVMNTEAFF. DNA for the CDR3: TGTGCCAGCAGCCAAGAACAGGGGGTGGTCATGAACACTGAAGCTTTCTTT. The chain employs TRBV3-1 and TRBJ1-1; TRBD1 matches at 8 bases. Per germline, CDR1 LGHDT and CDR2 YNNKEL (reference sequence). V trimming: 0 bases; J trimming: 0 bases; junction bases outside the gene matches: 6. The CDR3 has 17 amino acids.

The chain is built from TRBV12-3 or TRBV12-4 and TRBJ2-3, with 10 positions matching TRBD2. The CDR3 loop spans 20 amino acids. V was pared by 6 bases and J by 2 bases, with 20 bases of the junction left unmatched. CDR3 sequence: CASSFPGASGRVWATDTQYF. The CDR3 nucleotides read TGTGCCAGCAGCTTCCCCGGAGCTAGCGGGAGAGTTTGGGCCACAGATACGCAGTATTTT.

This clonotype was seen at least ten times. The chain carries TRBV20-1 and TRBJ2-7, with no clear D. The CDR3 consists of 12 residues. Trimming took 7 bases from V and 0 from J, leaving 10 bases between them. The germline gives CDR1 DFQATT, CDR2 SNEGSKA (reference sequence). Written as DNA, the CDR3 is TGCAGTGGCCTCCACAGCTCCTACGAGCAGTACTTC. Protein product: CSGLHSSYEQYF.

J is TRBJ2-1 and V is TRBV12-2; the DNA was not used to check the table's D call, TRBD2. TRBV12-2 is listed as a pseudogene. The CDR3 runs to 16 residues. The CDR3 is CASRRRLAGLHNEQFF. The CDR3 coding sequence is TGTGCAAGTCGCCGCCGACTAGCGGGTCTCCACAATGAGCAGTTCTTC.

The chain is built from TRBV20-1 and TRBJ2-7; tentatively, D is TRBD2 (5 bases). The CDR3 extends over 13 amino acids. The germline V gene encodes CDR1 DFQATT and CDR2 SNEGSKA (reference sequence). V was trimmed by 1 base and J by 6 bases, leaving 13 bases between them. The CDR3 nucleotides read TGCAGTGCTAGAGGAGAGGGATTAAGCGAGCAGTACTTC. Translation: CSARGEGLSEQYF.

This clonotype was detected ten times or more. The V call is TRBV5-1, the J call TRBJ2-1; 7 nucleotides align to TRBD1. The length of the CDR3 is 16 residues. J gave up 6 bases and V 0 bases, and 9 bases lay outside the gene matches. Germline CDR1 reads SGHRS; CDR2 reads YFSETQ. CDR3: CASSLEGQKRFNEQFF. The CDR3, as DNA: TGCGCCAGCAGCTTGGAGGGACAGAAAAGATTCAATGAGCAGTTCTTC.

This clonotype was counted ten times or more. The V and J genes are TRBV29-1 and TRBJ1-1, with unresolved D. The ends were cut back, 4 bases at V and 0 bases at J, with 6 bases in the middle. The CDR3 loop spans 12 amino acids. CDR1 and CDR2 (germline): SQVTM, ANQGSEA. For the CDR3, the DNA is TGCAGCGTTGCCAGATTGAACACTGAAGCTTTCTTT. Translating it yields CSVARLNTEAFF.

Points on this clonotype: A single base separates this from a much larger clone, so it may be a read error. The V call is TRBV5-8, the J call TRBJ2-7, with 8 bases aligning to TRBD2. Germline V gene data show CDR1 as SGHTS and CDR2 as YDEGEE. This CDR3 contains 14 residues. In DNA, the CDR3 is TGTGCCAGCAGCACAAGCGGGAGCGCCTACGAGCAGCACTTC. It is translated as CASSTSGSAYEQHF.

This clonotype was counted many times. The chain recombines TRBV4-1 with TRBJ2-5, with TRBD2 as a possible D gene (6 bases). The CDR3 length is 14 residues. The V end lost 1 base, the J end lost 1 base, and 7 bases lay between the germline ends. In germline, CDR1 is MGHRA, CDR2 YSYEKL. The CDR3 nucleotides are TGCGCCAGCAGCCAAGCGGGACTCCAAGAGACCCAGTACTTC. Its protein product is CASSQAGLQETQYF.

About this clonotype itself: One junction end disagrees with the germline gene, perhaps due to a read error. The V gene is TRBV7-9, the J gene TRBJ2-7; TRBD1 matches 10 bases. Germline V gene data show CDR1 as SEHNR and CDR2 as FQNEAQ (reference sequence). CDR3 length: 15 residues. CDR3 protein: CASSFPGTGVYKQYF. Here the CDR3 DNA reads TGTGCCAGCAGCTTCCCCGGGACAGGGGTCTACAAGCAGTACTTC.

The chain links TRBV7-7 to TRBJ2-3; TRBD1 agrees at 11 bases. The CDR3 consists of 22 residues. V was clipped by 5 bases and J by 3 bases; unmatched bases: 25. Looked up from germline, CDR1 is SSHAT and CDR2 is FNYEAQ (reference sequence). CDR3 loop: CASSPRTGASPRTGGWTDTQYF. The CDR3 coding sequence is TGTGCCAGCAGCCCGCGGACAGGGGCTAGTCCGCGGACAGGGGGCTGGACAGATACGCAGTATTTT.

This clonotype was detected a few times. CDR3 coding DNA: TGTGCCAGCAGCCCCGGTCTAGCGGGAGTTCGCACAGATACGCAGTATTTT. It encodes CASSPGLAGVRTDTQYF. The J gene is TRBJ2-3, the V gene TRBV13; 10 positions match TRBD2. The CDR3 covers 17 residues. CDR1 and CDR2 from the germline V gene are PRHDT and FYEKMQ (reference sequence). V trimming: 5 bases; J trimming: 1 base; junction bases outside the gene matches: 9.

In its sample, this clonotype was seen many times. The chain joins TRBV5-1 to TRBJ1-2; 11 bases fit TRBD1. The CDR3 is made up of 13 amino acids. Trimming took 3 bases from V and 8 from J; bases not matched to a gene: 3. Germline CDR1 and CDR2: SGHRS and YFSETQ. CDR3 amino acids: CASSWTGGEGYTF. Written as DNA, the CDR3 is TGCGCCAGCAGCTGGACAGGGGGCGAGGGCTACACCTTC. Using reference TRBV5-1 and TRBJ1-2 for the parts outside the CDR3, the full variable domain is KAGVTQTPRYLIKTRGQQVTLSCSPISGHRSVSWYQQTPGQGLQFLFEYFSETQRNKGNFPGRFSGRQFSNSRSEMNVSTLELGDSALYLCASSWTGGEGYTFGSGTRLTVV.

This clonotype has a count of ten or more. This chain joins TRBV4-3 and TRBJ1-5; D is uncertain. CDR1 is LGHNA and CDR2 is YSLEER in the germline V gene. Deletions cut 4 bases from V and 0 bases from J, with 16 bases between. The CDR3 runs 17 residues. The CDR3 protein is CASSPDRVPYSNQPQHF. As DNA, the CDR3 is TGCGCCAGCAGCCCAGACCGGGTACCTTATAGCAATCAGCCCCAGCATTTT.

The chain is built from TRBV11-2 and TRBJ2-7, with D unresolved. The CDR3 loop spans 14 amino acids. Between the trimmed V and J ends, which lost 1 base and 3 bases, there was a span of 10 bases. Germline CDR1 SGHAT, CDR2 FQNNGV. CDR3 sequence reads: CASSLVVVDYEQYF. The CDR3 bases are TGTGCCAGCAGCTTAGTGGTAGTGGACTACGAGCAGTACTTC.

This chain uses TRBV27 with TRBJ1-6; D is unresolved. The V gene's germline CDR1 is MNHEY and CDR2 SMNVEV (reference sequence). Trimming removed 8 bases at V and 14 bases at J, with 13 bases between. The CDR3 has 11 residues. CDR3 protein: CASGSTWALHF. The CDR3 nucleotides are TGTGCCAGCGGATCGACGTGGGCCCTCCACTTT.

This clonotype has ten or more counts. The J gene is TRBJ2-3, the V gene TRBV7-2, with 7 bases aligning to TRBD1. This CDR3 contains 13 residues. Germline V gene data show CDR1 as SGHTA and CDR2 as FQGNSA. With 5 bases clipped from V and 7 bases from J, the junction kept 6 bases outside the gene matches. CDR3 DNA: TGTGCCAGCAGCGGACGACAGGGAAATACGCAGTATTTT. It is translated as CASSGRQGNTQYF.

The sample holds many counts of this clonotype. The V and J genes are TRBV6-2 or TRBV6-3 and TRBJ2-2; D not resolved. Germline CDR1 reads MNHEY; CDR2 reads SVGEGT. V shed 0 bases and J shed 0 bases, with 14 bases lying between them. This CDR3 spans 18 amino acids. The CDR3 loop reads CASSYSYGALPNTGELFF. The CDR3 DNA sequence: TGTGCCAGCAGTTACTCTTACGGCGCTCTCCCGAACACCGGGGAGCTGTTTTTT.

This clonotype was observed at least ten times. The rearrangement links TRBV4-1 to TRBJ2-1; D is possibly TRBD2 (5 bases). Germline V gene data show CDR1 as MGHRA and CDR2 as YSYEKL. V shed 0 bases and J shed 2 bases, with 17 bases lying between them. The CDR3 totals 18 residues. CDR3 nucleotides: TGCGCCAGCAGCCAAGACCTCGACTACCCCATCACCTACAATGAGCAGTTCTTC. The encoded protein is CASSQDLDYPITYNEQFF.

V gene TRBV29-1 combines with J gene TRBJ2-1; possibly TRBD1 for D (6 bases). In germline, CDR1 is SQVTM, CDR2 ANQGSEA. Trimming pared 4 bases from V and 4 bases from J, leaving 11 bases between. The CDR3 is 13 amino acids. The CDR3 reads CSVGTRGYNEQFF. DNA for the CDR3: TGCAGCGTTGGGACGAGGGGGTACAATGAGCAGTTCTTC.

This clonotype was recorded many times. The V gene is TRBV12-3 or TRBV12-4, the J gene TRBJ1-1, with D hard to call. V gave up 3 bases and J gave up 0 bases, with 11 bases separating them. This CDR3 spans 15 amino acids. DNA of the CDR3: TGTGCCAGCAGTTTCGCTGGCACCATGAACACTGAAGCTTTCTTT. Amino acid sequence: CASSFAGTMNTEAFF.

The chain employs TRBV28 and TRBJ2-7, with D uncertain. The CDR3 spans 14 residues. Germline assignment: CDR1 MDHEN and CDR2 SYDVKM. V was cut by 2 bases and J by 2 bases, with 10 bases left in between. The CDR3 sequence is CASSLGTSTYEQYF. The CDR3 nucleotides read TGTGCCAGCAGTTTAGGTACATCCACCTACGAGCAGTACTTC.

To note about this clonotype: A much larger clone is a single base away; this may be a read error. CDR3 sequence (DNA): TGTGCCAGCAGTTTACCGGGGTTCCCAGATACGCAGTATTTT. Amino acids: CASSLPGFPDTQYF. V gene TRBV12-3 or TRBV12-4 combines with J gene TRBJ2-3; D is possibly TRBD2 (5 bases). This CDR3 has 14 residues. V gave up 2 bases and J gave up 4 bases, with 10 bases separating them.

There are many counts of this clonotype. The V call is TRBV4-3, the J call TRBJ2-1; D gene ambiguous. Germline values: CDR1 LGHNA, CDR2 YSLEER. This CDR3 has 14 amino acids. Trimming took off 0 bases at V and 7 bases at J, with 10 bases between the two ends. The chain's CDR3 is CASSQDRLINEQFF. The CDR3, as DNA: TGCGCCAGCAGCCAAGATAGGCTGATAAATGAGCAGTTCTTC.

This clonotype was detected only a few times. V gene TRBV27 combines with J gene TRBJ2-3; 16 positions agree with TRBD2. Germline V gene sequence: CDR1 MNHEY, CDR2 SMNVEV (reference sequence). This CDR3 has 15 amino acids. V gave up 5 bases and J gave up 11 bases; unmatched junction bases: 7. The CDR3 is CASSPGTSGRGGQYF. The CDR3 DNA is TGTGCCAGCAGTCCGGGGACTAGCGGGAGGGGGGGGCAGTATTTT.

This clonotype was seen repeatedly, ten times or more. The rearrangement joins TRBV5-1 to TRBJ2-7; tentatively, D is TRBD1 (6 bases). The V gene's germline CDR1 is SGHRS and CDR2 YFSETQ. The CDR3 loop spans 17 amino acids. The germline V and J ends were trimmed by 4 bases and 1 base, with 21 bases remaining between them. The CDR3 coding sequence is TGCGCCAGCAGCAGGGGGACCAGGGGCGATGGGTCCTACGAGCAGTACTTC. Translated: CASSRGTRGDGSYEQYF.

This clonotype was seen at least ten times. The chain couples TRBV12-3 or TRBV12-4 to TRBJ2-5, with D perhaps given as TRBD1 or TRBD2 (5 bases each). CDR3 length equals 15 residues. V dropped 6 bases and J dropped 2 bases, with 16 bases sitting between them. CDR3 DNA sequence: TGTGCCAGCAGCCCCATCCAGGGCGGGCAAGAGACCCAGTACTTC. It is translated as CASSPIQGGQETQYF.

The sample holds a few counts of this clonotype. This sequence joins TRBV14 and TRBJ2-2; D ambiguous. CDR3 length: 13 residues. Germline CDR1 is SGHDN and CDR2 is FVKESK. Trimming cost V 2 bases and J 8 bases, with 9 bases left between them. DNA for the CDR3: TGTGCCAGCAGCCAAAAAGGATTTGGGGAGCTGTTTTTT. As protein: CASSQKGFGELFF.

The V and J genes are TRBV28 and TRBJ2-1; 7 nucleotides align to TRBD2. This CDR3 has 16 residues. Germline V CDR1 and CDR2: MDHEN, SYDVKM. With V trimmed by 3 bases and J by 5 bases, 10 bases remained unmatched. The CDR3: CASSFFGGRGHNEQFF. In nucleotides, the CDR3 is TGTGCCAGCAGTTTTTTCGGGGGGAGGGGACACAATGAGCAGTTCTTC. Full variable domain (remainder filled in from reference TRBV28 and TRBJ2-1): DVKVTQSSRYLVKRTGEKVFLECVQDMDHENMFWYRQDPGLGLRLIYFSYDVKMKEKGDIPEGYSVSREKKERFSLILESASTNQTSMYLCASSFFGGRGHNEQFFGPGTRLTVL.